This T cell receptor (beta chain) comes out of a study of blood T cell repertoires in COVID-19. Study summary: Both acute and convalescent COVID-19 samples were obtained from the United States, Italy and Spain. Nucleic acid was either cDNA or gDNA, and it came from T cells, B-cell-depleted T cells, or PBMCs.

Trimming took 3 bases from V and 7 from J, leaving 12 bases between them. The germline gives CDR1 SNHLY, CDR2 FYNNEI. The CDR3 covers 14 residues. Original handling: Researchers report that nucleated cell counts were estimated from reference gene primer amplification. Data came from immunoSEQ multiplex PCR; TCRdb stores just in-frame clones and leaves some out. That table is the source of V, J and clone size, and D and trimming were worked out from the DNA. Altogether 200,000 to 250,000 clones are present, 88% being singletons, with the ten largest covering over 1.1%. Input material: peripheral blood. The TCR was taken from a man older than 75 with acute or convalescent COVID-19. The rearrangement uses TRBV2 and TRBJ1-4, with a tentative D call TRBD1 (5 bases). CDR3 bases: TGTGCCAGCAGTGATTGGGGGGGGATTGAAAAACTGTTTTTT. Amino acids: CASSDWGGIEKLFF.